These 3 T cell receptor beta chains came from one sample sequenced in a study of cytomegalovirus exposure and HLA in healthy donors. Measured with immunoSEQ multiplex PCR; TCRdb has only the in-frame clones, and not every one. Altogether about 250,000 clones are present, approximately 87% being singletons, with the ten largest covering approximately 2.5%. Sequencing was performed on PBMCs. Source of these receptors: a man aged 18 to 35 in good health and CMV-seronegative.

CDR3 bases: TGTGCCAGCAGCGTTTGGGCGGGGGGGCCCAGGAATGAGCAGTTCTTC. This encodes CASSVWAGGPRNEQFF. V usage is TRBV9 and J usage is TRBJ2-1; 9 bases fit TRBD2. The CDR3 has 16 residues. Germline assignment: CDR1 SGDLS and CDR2 YYNGEE. The J segment lost 7 bases and the V segment lost 2 bases, leaving 10 bases of the junction unmatched.

The V call is TRBV5-5, the J call TRBJ2-7, with D perhaps TRBD1 (6 bases). The CDR3 runs to 15 residues. The V end lost 0 bases, the J end lost 2 bases, and 12 bases lay between the germline ends. The germline gives CDR1 SGHKS, CDR2 YYEKEE (reference sequence). CDR3 sequence (DNA): TGTGCCAGCAGCTTGGGGTCAGGGGATACCTACGAGCAGTACTTC. Its translation: CASSLGSGDTYEQYF. Full variable domain (remainder filled in from reference TRBV5-5 and TRBJ2-7): DAGVTQSPTHLIKTRGQQVTLRCSPISGHKSVSWYQQVLGQGPQFIFQYYEKEERGRGNFPDRFSARQFPNYSSELNVNALLLGDSALYLCASSLGSGDTYEQYFGPGTRLTVT.

V is TRBV7-3 and J is TRBJ1-1, with D unresolved. Germline V gives CDR1 SGHTA, CDR2 FQGTGA. The CDR3 spans 17 residues. V shed 5 bases and J shed 3 bases, with 22 bases lying between them. DNA of the CDR3: TGTGCCAGCAGCCCAATCCAGGTCGCCGGGCGGGACACTGAAGCTTTCTTT. Protein product: CASSPIQVAGRDTEAFF.